This passage covers 28 T cell receptor beta chains from one sample sequenced in a study of tissue T cells after allogeneic stem cell transplantation. The time point was: mouse harvest day 14 after allogeneic transplant. Each mouse received 10^7 T-cell-depleted marrow cells plus 10^6 splenic CD5+ T cells by tail vein. The method was immunoSEQ multiplex PCR; TCRdb's version includes in-frame clones alone and lacks a portion of them. Counted here are over 2,000 clones, approximately 45% occurring once; the ten biggest clones make up about 32%. The sample was lymph node tissue. The receptor set was obtained from a female BALB/c mouse given C57BL/6 T cells with graft-versus-host disease after an allogeneic hematopoietic cell transplant.

This clone rates as large (0.1 to 1%). The listed genes are named as in mouse. The DNA ends 1 residue before the CDR3 does, and the rest of the CDR3 is filled in from the germline J gene. The chain has TRBV20 and TRBJ2-1; D is perhaps TRBD1 (5 bases). This CDR3 comprises 14 residues. CDR1 is GFQATS, CDR2 STVNSAI, per germline. Trimming took off 0 bases at V and 3 bases at J, with 9 bases between the two ends. This chain's CDR3 is CGARDDSLYAEQFF. The sequenced part of the CDR3 DNA is TGTGGTGCTAGGGATGACAGTCTCTATGCTGAGCAGTTC.

This clone is termed medium-sized. The listed genes are named as in mouse. The observed sequence ends 1 residue before the CDR3 terminus, with the missing tail filled in from the germline J gene. The genes are TRBV17 and TRBJ1-6; D remains unclear. TRBJ1-6 is noted as an ORF with a role that remains uncertain. The CDR3 covers 14 residues. CDR1 is MNHDT, CDR2 YYDKIL, per germline. Deletions cut 2 bases from V and 5 bases from J, with 7 bases between. The CDR3: CASSRRANNSPLYF. The sequenced part of the CDR3 DNA is TGTGCTAGCAGTAGACGGGCCAATAATTCGCCCCTCTAC.

Comments on this clone: Gene labels here are mouse ones. The DNA ends 1 residue before the CDR3 does, and the rest of the CDR3 is filled in from the germline J gene. V usage is TRBV23 and J usage is TRBJ2-5. Germline V CDR1 and CDR2: KGHTA, FQNQQP. The CDR3 is 13 residues long. The CDR3: CSSSQEGRDTQYF. Incomplete CDR3 DNA: TGCTCCAGCAGTCAAGAGGGGCGAGACACCCAGTAC.

Comment on this clone: Gene names follow the mouse nomenclature. From the germline J gene comes the end of the CDR3, since the read stops 1 residue before it. The chain has TRBV13-1 and TRBJ2-7, with 10 bases identical to TRBD1. The CDR3 is made up of 15 amino acids. With 1 base clipped from V and 4 bases from J, the junction kept 5 bases outside the gene matches. Looked up from germline, CDR1 is NSHNY and CDR2 is SYGAGN. CDR3 bases read: TGTGCCAGCAGTGATCCGGGACAGGGGCGGTATGAACAGTAC. It yields the protein CASSDPGQGRYEQY. The complete CDR3 reads CASSDPGQGRYEQYF.

As for this clone: Gene names and germline match the mouse. CDR3 region: CSSSPQGSGNTLYF. The sequenced CDR3 bases are TGCTCCAGCAGTCCACAGGGGTCTGGAAATACGCTCTAT. The chain combines TRBV23 with TRBJ1-3; TRBD1 is the table's D call and was not checked against the DNA. The CDR3 end is not reached by the read, which stops 1 residue before it; the germline J gene fills it in. Germline V gene lookup returns CDR1 KGHTA and CDR2 FQNQQP. The CDR3 covers 14 residues. Drawing the rest from reference TRBV23 and TRBJ1-3, the complete variable domain is DAAVTQKPRYLIKMKGQEAEMKCIPEKGHTAVFWYQQKQSKELKFLIYFQNQQPLDQIDMVKERFSAVCPSSSLCSLGIRTCEAEDSALYLCSSSPQGSGNTLYFGEGSRLIVV.

In the case of this clone: Mouse names are used for the genes. The CDR3 goes on 1 residue after the read ends, and that part is filled in from the germline J gene. The same CDR3 also results from other DNA sequences found in this sample. This chain connects TRBV13-1 to TRBJ1-1; 9 bases are a match to TRBD1. The CDR3 length is 13 residues. V lost 3 bases, J lost 3 bases, and 0 bases stayed unmatched. Germline assignment: CDR1 NSHNY and CDR2 SYGAGN. CDR3 amino acids: CASSGDRDTEVFF. The DNA read from the CDR3 is TGTGCCAGCAGTGGGGACAGGGACACAGAAGTCTTC.

As to this clone: Genes here carry mouse names. The read ends 1 residue early relative to the CDR3; the germline J gene fills the gap. V and J are TRBV3 and TRBJ2-7; D possibly corresponds to TRBD2 (5 bases). Trimming took off 1 base at V and 7 bases at J, with 8 bases between the two ends. Germline lookup yields CDR1 SNHLY and CDR2 FYNGKV (reference sequence). The CDR3 runs to 12 residues. CDR3 protein: CASSLVGWEQYF. CDR3 DNA (partial): TGTGCCAGCAGCTTAGTGGGGTGGGAACAGTAC.

Comment on this clone: Gene labels here are mouse ones. The CDR3 sequence: CASSQENSYNSPLYF. CDR3 DNA (partial): TGTGCCAGCAGCCAAGAGAATTCCTATAATTCGCCCCTCTAC. The rearrangement uses TRBV5 and TRBJ1-6; D not resolved. Read sequence stops 1 residue before the CDR3 end, and the germline J gene provides the missing end. TRBJ1-6 is recorded as an ORF, its role being uncertain. This CDR3 contains 15 residues. In germline, CDR1 is LGHNA, CDR2 YNLKQL (reference sequence). V was cut by 0 bases and J by 0 bases, with 3 bases left in between.

This clone was recorded a few times. The genes are named according to mouse. The read falls 1 residue short of the CDR3 end, and the missing part is taken from the germline J gene. The genes are TRBV2 and TRBJ2-7, with D possibly being TRBD1 (6 bases). The CDR3 has 15 amino acids. Germline-derived CDR1 and CDR2 are LGHNA and YSYQKL. Trimming removed 2 bases at V and 0 bases at J, with 11 bases between. CDR3 DNA (partial): TGTGCCAGCAGCCAAAACGGACAGAGCTCCTATGAACAGTAC. Encoded protein: CASSQNGQSSYEQY. The entire CDR3 protein is CASSQNGQSSYEQYF.

Concerning this clone: Each gene name is a mouse one. The CDR3 end falls 1 residue outside the read, so it is completed with the germline J gene. This chain connects TRBV17 to TRBJ2-5; 10 bases are shared with TRBD2. The CDR3 totals 14 residues. The germline CDR1 and CDR2 sequences are MNHDT and YYDKIL. With V trimmed by 2 bases and J by 7 bases, 3 bases remained unmatched. The covered CDR3 bases are TGTGCTAGCAGTAGACTGGGGGGGCTGAACACCCAGTAC. Its translation: CASSRLGGLNTQY. The whole CDR3 protein is CASSRLGGLNTQYF.

A remark on this clone: Any gene name here is a mouse gene name. The CDR3: CASSQGTGRALYF. The DNA read from the CDR3 is TGTGCCAGCAGTCAAGGGACAGGGCGAGCCCTCTAC. The chain joins TRBV26 to TRBJ1-6; 9 bases align to TRBD1. The CDR3 extends 1 residue past the end of the read, so its final part is completed from the germline J gene. TRBJ1-6 is an ORF for which the function is uncertain. This CDR3 has 13 amino acids. Per germline, CDR1 KGHPV and CDR2 FQNQEV (reference sequence). The trim removed 4 bases at V and 14 bases at J, leaving 6 bases unmatched.

As regards this clone: Gene labels here are mouse ones. With the read ending 1 residue before the CDR3 end, the germline J gene is used to fill in that end. The rearrangement links TRBV5 to TRBJ1-1; perhaps TRBD1 as D (5 bases). Trimming took off 4 bases at V and 4 bases at J, with 7 bases between the two ends. This CDR3 contains 12 residues. Germline V gives CDR1 LGHNA, CDR2 YNLKQL (reference sequence). CDR3: CASSRDVTEVFF. The sequenced part of the CDR3 DNA is TGTGCCAGCAGCCGGGACGTCACAGAAGTCTTC.

A remark on this clone: Any gene name here is a mouse gene name. The read comes to an end 1 residue before the CDR3 does, leaving the germline J gene to fill in the end. The identical CDR3 is also encoded by other nucleotide sequences in the sample. This rearrangement joins TRBV26 to TRBJ2-5; TRBD1 matches 12 bases. J lost 6 bases, V lost 3 bases, and 1 base had no gene match. Germline CDR1 and CDR2: KGHPV and FQNQEV (reference sequence). The length of the CDR3 is 14 residues. CDR3 bases read: TGTGCCAGCAGTCTCGGGACAGGGGGCGACACCCAGTAC. Translation: CASSLGTGGDTQY. The full CDR3 reads CASSLGTGGDTQYF.

With respect to this clone: Genes here carry mouse names. The DNA ends 1 residue before the CDR3 does, and the rest of the CDR3 is filled in from the germline J gene. The chain combines TRBV26 with TRBJ1-6, with D unclear. TRBJ1-6 is an ORF for which the function is uncertain. Per germline, CDR1 KGHPV and CDR2 FQNQEV (reference sequence). This CDR3 spans 14 amino acids. V was cut by 4 bases and J by 0 bases, with 4 bases left in between. The part of the CDR3 DNA that was read is TGTGCCAGCAGTCCGTCTTCCTATAATTCGCCCCTCTAC. It specifies CASSPSSYNSPLY. The full CDR3 protein reads CASSPSSYNSPLYF.

This clone came up a few times. The germline and genes are mouse ones. From the germline J gene comes the end of the CDR3, since the read stops 1 residue before it. The chain is built from TRBV16 and TRBJ1-2; D is undetermined. V was clipped by 1 base and J by 0 bases, with 3 bases between them. The CDR3 has 13 residues. Looked up from germline, CDR1 is SGHSA and CDR2 is FRNQAP. The part of the CDR3 DNA that was read is TGTGCAAGCAGCTTAGCAGCAAACTCCGACTACACC. Its protein is CASSLAANSDYT. The whole CDR3 protein reads CASSLAANSDYTF.

This clone was seen only a few times. Gene names refer to mouse genes. The CDR3 end lies 1 residue beyond the end of the read and is filled in from the germline J gene. The J gene is TRBJ2-5, the V gene TRBV13-2; D might be TRBD2 (5 bases). With 1 base removed from V and 3 bases from J, the gap between germline ends came to 9 bases. The CDR3 has 14 residues. From germline, CDR1 is NNHNN and CDR2 SYGAGS (reference sequence). CDR3 region: CASGDLGSQDTQYF. Partial CDR3 DNA: TGTGCCAGCGGTGATTTGGGGTCTCAAGACACCCAGTAC.

About this clone: Gene names denote mouse genes. The read stops 1 residue short of the end of the CDR3; the missing end is completed from the germline J gene. V gene TRBV1 combines with J gene TRBJ2-5; D remains unclear. The V gene's germline CDR1 is NSQYPW and CDR2 LRSPGD (reference sequence). This CDR3 comprises 11 residues. Trimming left V 3 bases short and J 3 bases short, with 1 base between. The CDR3 sequence: CTCSAQDTQYF. The part of the CDR3 DNA that was read is TGCACCTGCAGTGCGCAAGACACCCAGTAC.

This clone has just a few counts. The gene names here belong to mouse. The read comes to an end 1 residue before the CDR3 does, leaving the germline J gene to fill in the end. The V call is TRBV26, the J call TRBJ1-1; 7 nucleotides align to TRBD1. There are 13 residues in the CDR3. J was trimmed by 4 bases and V by 3 bases; bases with no gene match: 2. CDR1 and CDR2 from the germline V gene are KGHPV and FQNQEV (reference sequence). CDR3: CASSLQGSTEVFF. The CDR3 DNA, read in part, is TGTGCCAGCAGTCTACAGGGGAGCACAGAAGTCTTC.

With respect to this clone: Genes here carry mouse names. The read comes to an end 1 residue before the CDR3 does, leaving the germline J gene to fill in the end. V gene TRBV26 combines with J gene TRBJ1-1; D unclear. The CDR3 spans 14 residues. Germline V gene data show CDR1 as KGHPV and CDR2 as FQNQEV (reference sequence). Trimming removed 0 bases at V and 0 bases at J, with 5 bases between. Here the CDR3 reads CASSLSSANTEVFF. The DNA read from the CDR3 is TGTGCCAGCAGTCTGTCTTCAGCAAACACAGAAGTCTTC.

Only one count was recorded for this clone. The genes and germline here are from mouse. The CDR3 end lies 1 residue beyond the end of the read and is filled in from the germline J gene. The V gene is TRBV26, the J gene TRBJ1-6; D is undetermined. TRBJ1-6 is marked as an open reading frame, function uncertain. The germline CDR1 and CDR2 sequences are KGHPV and FQNQEV (reference sequence). This CDR3 region has 14 residues. Trimming cost V 3 bases and J 1 base, with 4 bases left between them. The chain's CDR3 is CASSLKSYNSPLYF. CDR3 bases read: TGTGCCAGCAGTCTTAAGTCCTATAATTCGCCCCTCTAC.

Turning to this clone: The germline and genes are mouse ones. The read finishes 1 residue shy of the CDR3 end, and the germline J gene is used to complete it. The chain is built from TRBV26 and TRBJ1-3, with unresolved D. V shed 1 base and J shed 0 bases, with 4 bases lying between them. The germline V gene has CDR1 KGHPV and CDR2 FQNQEV (reference sequence). The length of the CDR3 is 14 residues. The CDR3 bases that were read are TGTGCCAGCAGTCTGTTTAGTTCTGGAAATACGCTCTAT. Translation gives CASSLFSSGNTLY. The whole CDR3 region reads CASSLFSSGNTLYF.

As concerns this clone: Mouse germline and gene names are used. The read gets to within 1 residue of the CDR3 end, and the germline J gene fills in the rest. The rearrangement uses TRBV3 and TRBJ2-4; 7 positions match TRBD2. Germline V lookup: CDR1 SNHLY, CDR2 FYNGKV (reference sequence). The J segment lost 1 base and the V segment lost 2 bases, leaving 0 bases of the junction unmatched. The CDR3 covers 14 residues. The CDR3: CASSLLGGQNTLYF. CDR3 DNA (partial): TGTGCCAGCAGCTTACTGGGGGGTCAAAACACCTTGTAC.

This clone has more than one count but fewer than ten. Gene labels here are mouse ones. The read terminates 1 residue before the CDR3 end, so the remaining end is supplied by the germline J gene. This chain connects TRBV30 to TRBJ2-7, with 7 nucleotides matching TRBD2. J gave up 5 bases and V 3 bases, and 1 base lay outside the gene matches. The CDR3 consists of 11 residues. Germline lookup yields CDR1 SQVVS and CDR2 ANEGSEA. The DNA read from the CDR3 is TGTAGTTCTAGGACTGGGAATGAACAGTAC. Protein sequence: CSSRTGNEQY. The CDR3 reads in full as CSSRTGNEQYF.

Regarding this clone: These gene names are mouse names. The CDR3 is cut off 1 residue early in the read; its end comes from the germline J gene. V gene TRBV13-1 combines with J gene TRBJ2-3; D is perhaps TRBD1 (5 bases). The CDR3 sequence is 14 residues long. Trimming cost V 5 bases and J 0 bases, with 10 bases left between them. From germline, CDR1 is NSHNY and CDR2 SYGAGN. CDR3 DNA (partial): TGTGCCAGCAGCCCCGACAGTAGTGCAGAAACGCTGTAT. This gives the protein CASSPDSSAETLY. In full, the CDR3 is CASSPDSSAETLYF.

Of note for this clone: Gene names follow the mouse nomenclature. Read coverage stops 1 residue before the CDR3 terminus; the germline J gene supplies the remainder. V gene TRBV24 combines with J gene TRBJ2-7; 9 bases line up with TRBD2. Germline V gene lookup returns CDR1 KGHTA and CDR2 FRNEEI. This CDR3 is 14 amino acids long. The V gene end was trimmed by 1 base and the J gene end by 4 bases; junction bases not matched to a gene: 2. The CDR3 reads CASSLSDWGYEQYF. The part of the CDR3 DNA that was read is TGTGCCAGCAGTCTGTCAGACTGGGGGTATGAACAGTAC.

Sample share makes this clone medium-sized (0.01 to 0.1%). The germline and genes are mouse ones. Read sequence stops 1 residue before the CDR3 end, and the germline J gene provides the missing end. V and J are TRBV3 and TRBJ2-5, with 9 bases that match TRBD2. V gave up 5 bases and J gave up 6 bases; unmatched junction bases: 9. Per the germline V gene, CDR1 is SNHLY and CDR2 is FYNGKV (reference sequence). CDR3 size: 15 residues. The sequenced CDR3 bases are TGTGCCAGCAGCCCACTGGGGGGTAAAGGGGACACCCAGTAC. This sequence encodes CASSPLGGKGDTQY. The full CDR3 protein is CASSPLGGKGDTQYF.

This clone was observed a few times. Gene names follow the mouse nomenclature. The read is 1 residue too short to cover the CDR3 end, so that end is filled in from the germline J gene. The chain joins TRBV26 to TRBJ2-7, with 10 bases identical to TRBD2. CDR1 and CDR2 (germline): KGHPV, FQNQEV (reference sequence). The CDR3 length is 15 residues. V gave up 2 bases and J gave up 7 bases; unmatched junction bases: 8. The CDR3 bases that were read are TGTGCCAGCAGTCTGGAAGCTGGGGGGGCTGGGGAACAGTAC. It translates to CASSLEAGGAGEQY. The entire CDR3 is CASSLEAGGAGEQYF. The full variable domain, its missing parts supplied by reference TRBV26 and TRBJ2-7, is NSKVIQTPRYLVKGQGQKAKMRCIPEKGHPVVFWYQQNKNNEFKFLINFQNQEVLQQIDMTEKRFSAECPSNSPCSLEIQSSEAGDSALYLCASSLEAGGAGEQYFGPGTRLTVL.

As to this clone: Gene names are mouse gene names. The read ends 1 residue before the CDR3 terminus; that terminus is restored from the germline J gene. The V gene is TRBV4, the J gene TRBJ1-1; a weak D match, TRBD1 (6 bases). Trimming shortened V by 5 bases and J by 0 bases, and 13 bases separated the two germline ends. The germline gives CDR1 LGHDT, CDR2 YNNKQL (reference sequence). There are 15 residues in the CDR3. The sequenced part of the CDR3 DNA is TGTGCCAGCAGCATACCGGGACATGCAAACACAGAAGTCTTC. Protein product: CASSIPGHANTEVF. In full, the CDR3 is CASSIPGHANTEVFF.